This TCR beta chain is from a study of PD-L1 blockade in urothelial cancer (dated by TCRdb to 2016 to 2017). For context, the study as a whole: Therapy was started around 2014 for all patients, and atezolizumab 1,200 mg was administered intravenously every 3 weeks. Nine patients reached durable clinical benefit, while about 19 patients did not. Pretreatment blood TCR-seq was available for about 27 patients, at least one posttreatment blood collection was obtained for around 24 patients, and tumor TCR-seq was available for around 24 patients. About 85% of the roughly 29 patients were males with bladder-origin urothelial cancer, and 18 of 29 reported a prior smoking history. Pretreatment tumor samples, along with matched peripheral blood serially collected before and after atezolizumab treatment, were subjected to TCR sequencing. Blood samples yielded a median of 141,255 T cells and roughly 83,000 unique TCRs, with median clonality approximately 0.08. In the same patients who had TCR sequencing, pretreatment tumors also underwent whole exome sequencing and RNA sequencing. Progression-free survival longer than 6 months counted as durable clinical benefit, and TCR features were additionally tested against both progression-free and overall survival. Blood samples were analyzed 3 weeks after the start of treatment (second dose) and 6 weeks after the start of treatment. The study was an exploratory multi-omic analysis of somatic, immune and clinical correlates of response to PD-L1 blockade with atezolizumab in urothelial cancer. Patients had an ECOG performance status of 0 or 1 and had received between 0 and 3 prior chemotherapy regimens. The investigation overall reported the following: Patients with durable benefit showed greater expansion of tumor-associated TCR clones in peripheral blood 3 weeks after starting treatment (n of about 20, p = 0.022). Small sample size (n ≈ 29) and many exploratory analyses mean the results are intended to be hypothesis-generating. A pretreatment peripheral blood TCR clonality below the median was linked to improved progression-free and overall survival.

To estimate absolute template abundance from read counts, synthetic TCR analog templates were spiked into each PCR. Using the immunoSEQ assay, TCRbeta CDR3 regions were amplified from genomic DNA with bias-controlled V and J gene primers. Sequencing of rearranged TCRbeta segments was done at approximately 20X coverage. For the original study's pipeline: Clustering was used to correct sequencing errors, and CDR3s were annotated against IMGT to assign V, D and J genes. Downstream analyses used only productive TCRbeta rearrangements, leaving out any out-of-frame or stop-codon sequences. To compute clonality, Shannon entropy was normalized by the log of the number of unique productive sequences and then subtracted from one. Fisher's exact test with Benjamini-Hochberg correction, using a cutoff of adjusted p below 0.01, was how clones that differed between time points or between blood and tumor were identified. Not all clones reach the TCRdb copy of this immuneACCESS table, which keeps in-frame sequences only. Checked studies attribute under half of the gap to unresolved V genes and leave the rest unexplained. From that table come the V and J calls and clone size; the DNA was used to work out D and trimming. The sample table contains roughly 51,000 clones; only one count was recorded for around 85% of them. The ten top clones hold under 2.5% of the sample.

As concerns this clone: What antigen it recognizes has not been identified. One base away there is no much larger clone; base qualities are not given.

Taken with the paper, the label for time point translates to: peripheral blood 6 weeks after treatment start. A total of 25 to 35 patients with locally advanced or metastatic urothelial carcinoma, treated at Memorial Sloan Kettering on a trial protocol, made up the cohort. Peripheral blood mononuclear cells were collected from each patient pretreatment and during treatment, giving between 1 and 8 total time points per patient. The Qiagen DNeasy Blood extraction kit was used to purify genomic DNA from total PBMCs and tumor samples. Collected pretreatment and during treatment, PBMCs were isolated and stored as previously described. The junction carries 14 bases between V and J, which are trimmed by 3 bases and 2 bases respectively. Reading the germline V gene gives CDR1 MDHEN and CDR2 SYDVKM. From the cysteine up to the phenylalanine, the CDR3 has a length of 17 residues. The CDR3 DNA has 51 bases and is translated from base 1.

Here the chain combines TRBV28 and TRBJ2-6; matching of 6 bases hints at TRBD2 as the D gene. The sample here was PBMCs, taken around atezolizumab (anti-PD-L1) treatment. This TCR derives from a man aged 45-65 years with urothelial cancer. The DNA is TGTGCCAGCAGTTTTAGTTGGAGGGGAACTGGGGCCAACGTCCTGACTTTC. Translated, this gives CASSFSWRGTGANVLTF.